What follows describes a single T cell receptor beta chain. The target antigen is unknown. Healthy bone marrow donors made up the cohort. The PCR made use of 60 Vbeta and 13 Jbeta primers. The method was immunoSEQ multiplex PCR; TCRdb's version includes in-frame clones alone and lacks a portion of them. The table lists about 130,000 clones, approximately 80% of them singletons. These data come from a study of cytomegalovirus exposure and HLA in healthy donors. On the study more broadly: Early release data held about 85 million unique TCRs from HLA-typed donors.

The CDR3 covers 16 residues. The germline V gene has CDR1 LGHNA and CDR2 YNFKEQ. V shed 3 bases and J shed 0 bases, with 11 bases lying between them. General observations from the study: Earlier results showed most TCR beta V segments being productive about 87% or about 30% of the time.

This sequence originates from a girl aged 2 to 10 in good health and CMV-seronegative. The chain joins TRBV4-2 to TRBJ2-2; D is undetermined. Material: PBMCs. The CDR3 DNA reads TGTGCCAGCAGCCATTACCACGACTCGAACACCGGGGAGCTGTTTTTT. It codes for CASSHYHDSNTGELFF.